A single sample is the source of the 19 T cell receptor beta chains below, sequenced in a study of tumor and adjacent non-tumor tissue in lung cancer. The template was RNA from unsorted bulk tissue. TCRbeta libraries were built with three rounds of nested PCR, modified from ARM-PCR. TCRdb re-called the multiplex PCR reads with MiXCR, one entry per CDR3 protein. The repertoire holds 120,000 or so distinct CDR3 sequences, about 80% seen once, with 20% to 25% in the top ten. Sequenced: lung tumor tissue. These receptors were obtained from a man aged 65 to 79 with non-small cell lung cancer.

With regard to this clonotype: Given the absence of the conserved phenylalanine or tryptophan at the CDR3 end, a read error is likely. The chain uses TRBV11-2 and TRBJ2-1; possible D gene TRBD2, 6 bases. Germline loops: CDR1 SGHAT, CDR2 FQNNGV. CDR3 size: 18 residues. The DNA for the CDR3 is TGCGCCAGCAGCCTACATGTGCGGGACTGGACCTCCTACAATGAGCAGTTCTTA. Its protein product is CASSLHVRDWTSYNEQFL.

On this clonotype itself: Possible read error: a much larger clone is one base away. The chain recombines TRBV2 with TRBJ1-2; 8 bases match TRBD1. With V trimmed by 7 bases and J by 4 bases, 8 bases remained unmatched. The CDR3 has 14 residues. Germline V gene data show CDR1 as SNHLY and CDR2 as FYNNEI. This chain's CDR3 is CASIWTGTSYGYTF. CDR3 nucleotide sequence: TGTGCCAGCATATGGACAGGGACAAGCTATGGCTACACCTTC.

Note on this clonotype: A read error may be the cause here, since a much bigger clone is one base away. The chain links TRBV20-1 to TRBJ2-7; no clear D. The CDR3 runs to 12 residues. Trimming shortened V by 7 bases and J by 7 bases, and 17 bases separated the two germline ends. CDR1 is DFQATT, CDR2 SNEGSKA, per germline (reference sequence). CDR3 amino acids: CSDGQPLGEQYF. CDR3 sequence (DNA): TGCAGTGACGGGCAGCCTTTGGGAGAGCAGTACTTC.

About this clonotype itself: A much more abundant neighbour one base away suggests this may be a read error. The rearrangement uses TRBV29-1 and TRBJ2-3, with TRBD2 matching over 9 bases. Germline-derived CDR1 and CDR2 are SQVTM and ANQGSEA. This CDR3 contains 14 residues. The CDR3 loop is CSGLAGGTTDMQYF. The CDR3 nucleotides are TGCAGCGGGCTGGCGGGAGGGACCACAGATATGCAGTATTTT.

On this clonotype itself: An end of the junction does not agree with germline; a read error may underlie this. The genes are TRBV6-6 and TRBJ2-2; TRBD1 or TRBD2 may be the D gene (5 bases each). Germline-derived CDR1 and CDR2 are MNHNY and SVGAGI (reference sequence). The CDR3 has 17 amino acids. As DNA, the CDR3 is TGTGCCAGCAGTTACCCGCGCAGGGACGGCAACACCGGGGAGCCGTTTTTT. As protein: CASSYPRRDGNTGEPFF.

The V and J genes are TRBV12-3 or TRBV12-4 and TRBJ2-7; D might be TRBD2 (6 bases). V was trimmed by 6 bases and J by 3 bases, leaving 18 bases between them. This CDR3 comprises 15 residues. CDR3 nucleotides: TGTGCCAGCAGCACAACTAACGGGAGAAGCTACGAGCAGTACTTC. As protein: CASSTTNGRSYEQYF.

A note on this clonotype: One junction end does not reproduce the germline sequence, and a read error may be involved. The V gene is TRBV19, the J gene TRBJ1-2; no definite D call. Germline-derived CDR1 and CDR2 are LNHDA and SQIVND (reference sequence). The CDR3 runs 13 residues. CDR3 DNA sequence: TGTGCCAGTAGTATACGAGGCAGCCATGGCTACTCCTTC. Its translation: CASSIRGSHGYSF.

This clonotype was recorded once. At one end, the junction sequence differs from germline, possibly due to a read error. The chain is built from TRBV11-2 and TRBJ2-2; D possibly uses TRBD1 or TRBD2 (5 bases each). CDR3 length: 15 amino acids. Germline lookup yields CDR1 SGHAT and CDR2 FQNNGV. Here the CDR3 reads CACSFGRANTRELFF. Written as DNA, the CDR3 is TGTGCCTGCAGCTTCGGACGAGCGAACACCAGGGAGCTCTTTTTT. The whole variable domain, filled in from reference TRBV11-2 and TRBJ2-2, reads EAGVAQSPRYKIIEKRQSVAFWCNPISGHATLYWYQQILGQGPKLLIQFQNNGVVDDSQLPKDRFSAERLKGVDSTLKIQPAKLEDSAVYLCACSFGRANTRELFFGEGSRLTVL.

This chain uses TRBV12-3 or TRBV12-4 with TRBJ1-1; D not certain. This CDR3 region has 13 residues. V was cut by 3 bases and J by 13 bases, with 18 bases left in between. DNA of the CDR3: TGTGCCAGCAGTTTTCGAGACATACAGAAAGATTTCTTT. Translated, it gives CASSFRDIQKDFF.

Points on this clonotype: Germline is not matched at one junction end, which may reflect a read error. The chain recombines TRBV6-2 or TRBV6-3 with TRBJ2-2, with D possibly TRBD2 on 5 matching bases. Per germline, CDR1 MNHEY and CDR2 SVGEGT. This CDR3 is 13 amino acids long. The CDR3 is CASTTRHTGEMFF. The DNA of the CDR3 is TGTGCCAGCACTACTAGACACACCGGGGAGATGTTTTTT.

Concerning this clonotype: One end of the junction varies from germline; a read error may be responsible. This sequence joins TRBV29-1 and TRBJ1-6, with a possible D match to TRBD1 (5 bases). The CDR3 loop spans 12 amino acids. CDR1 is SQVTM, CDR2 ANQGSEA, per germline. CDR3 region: CSVVGGRSRLHF. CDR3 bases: TGCAGTGTTGTGGGGGGTCGGTCACGCCTCCACTTT. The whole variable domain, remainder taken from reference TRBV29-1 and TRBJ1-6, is SAVISQKPSRDICQRGTSLTIQCQVDSQVTMMFWYRQQPGQSLTLIATANQGSEATYESGFVIDKFPISRPNLTFSTLTVSNMSPEDSSIYLCSVVGGRSRLHFGNGTRLTVT.

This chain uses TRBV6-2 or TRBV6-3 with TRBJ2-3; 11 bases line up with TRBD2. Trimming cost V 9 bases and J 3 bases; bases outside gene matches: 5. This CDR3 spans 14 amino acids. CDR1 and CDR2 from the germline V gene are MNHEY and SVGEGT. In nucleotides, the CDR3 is TGTGCCAGTTATTGGACTAGCGGGACAGATACGCAGTATTTT. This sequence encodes CASYWTSGTDTQYF.

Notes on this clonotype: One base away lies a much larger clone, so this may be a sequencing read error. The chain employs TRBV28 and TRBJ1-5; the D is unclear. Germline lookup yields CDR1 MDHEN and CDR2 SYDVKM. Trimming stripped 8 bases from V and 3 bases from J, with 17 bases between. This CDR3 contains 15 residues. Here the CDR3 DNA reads TGTGCCAGCGGCCTTGATGGGAGACTCAATCAGCCCCAGCATTTT. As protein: CASGLDGRLNQPQHF.

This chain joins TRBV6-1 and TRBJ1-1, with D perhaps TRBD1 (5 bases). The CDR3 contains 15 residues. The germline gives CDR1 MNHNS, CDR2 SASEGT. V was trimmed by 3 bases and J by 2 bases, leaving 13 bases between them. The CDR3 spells CASSDRGRVNTEAFF. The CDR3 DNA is TGTGCCAGCAGTGATAGGGGCAGGGTTAACACTGAAGCTTTCTTT.

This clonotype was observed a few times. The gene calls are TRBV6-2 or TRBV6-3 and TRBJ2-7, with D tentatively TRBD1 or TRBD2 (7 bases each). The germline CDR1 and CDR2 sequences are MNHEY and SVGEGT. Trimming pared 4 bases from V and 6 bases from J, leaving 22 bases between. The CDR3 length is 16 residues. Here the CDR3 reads CASSSQGGLYSCEQYF. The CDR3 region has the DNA TGTGCCAGCAGTTCCCAGGGGGGGCTTTACAGCTGCGAGCAGTACTTC.

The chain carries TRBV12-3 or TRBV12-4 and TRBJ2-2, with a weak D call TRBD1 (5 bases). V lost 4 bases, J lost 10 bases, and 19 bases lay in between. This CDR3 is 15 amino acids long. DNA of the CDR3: TGTGCCAGCAGTTCCTGGACAAGGGGCACAGTGGAGCTGTTTTTT. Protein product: CASSSWTRGTVELFF.

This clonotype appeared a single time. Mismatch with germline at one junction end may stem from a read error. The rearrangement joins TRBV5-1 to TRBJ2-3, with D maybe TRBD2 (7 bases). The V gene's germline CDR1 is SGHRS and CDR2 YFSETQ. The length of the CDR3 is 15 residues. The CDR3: CTSSLLGGRGDMQYF. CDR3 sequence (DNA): TGCACCAGCAGCTTACTCGGGGGGCGTGGAGATATGCAGTATTTT.

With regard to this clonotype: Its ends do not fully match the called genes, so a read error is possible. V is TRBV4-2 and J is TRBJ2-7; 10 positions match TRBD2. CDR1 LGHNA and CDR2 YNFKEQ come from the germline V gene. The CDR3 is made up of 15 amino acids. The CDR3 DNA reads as TGTGCCAGTAGCCAAGTTACCCTAGCGGGGGACGAGCATTACTTC. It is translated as CASSQVTLAGDEHYF.

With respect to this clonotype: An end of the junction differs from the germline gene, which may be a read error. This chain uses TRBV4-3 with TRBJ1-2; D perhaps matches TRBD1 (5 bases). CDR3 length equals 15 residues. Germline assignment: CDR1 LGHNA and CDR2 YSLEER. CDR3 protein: CTSSQGNLLDKVYTF. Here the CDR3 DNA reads TGCACCAGCAGCCAAGGGAACCTCTTGGACAAGGTGTACACCTTC.